A selection of T cell receptor beta chains follows, all from one sample in a study of blood T cell repertoires in COVID-19. Profiled with immunoSEQ multiplex PCR; TCRdb holds only in-frame clones, not every one. The profile shows around 330,000 clones, approximately 86% of them singletons. Sequencing input: PBMCs or T cells enriched from blood (not recorded which). All receptors derive from a woman aged 18 to 35 who had recovered from COVID-19. The CDR3 runs from the conserved cysteine through the conserved F or W. The D gene is left open where the match is weak. A clone size is listed for some rows: how often the clone was seen (once, few, many), or a class if it is expanded.

d_call: TRBD1
clone_size: NA
j_call: TRBJ2-7
v_call: TRBV2
cdr3_length: 13
cdr3_aa: CASSPGQPYEQYF
cdr3_nt: TGTGCCAGCAGTCCGGGACAGCCCTACGAGCAGTACTTC

d_call: NA
clone_size: NA
j_call: TRBJ2-7
v_call: TRBV6-2/TRBV6-3
cdr3_length: 13
cdr3_aa: CASSYTGFYEQYF
cdr3_nt: TGTGCCAGCAGTTACACGGGGTTCTACGAGCAGTACTTC

d_call: TRBD2
clone_size: many
j_call: TRBJ2-7
v_call: TRBV7-8
cdr3_length: 15
cdr3_aa: CASSTVAGASYEQYF
cdr3_nt: TGTGCCAGCAGCACCGTAGCGGGGGCCTCCTACGAGCAGTACTTC

d_call: NA
clone_size: NA
j_call: TRBJ2-7
v_call: TRBV7-2
cdr3_length: 17
cdr3_aa: CASSLTGTELSSYEQYF
cdr3_nt: TGTGCCAGCAGCTTAACGGGGACTGAGCTTAGCTCCTACGAGCAGTACTTC

d_call: TRBD2
clone_size: few
j_call: TRBJ2-1
v_call: TRBV5-4
cdr3_length: 16
cdr3_aa: CASSLNSGSLLHEQFF
cdr3_nt: TGTGCCAGCAGCTTGAATAGCGGGAGTCTTCTCCATGAGCAGTTCTTC

d_call: TRBD1
clone_size: NA
j_call: TRBJ1-5
v_call: TRBV18
cdr3_length: 16
cdr3_aa: CASSPSGQNSNQPQHF
cdr3_nt: TGTGCCAGCTCACCGTCGGGACAGAATAGCAATCAGCCCCAGCATTTT

d_call: TRBD1
clone_size: NA
j_call: TRBJ2-5
v_call: TRBV11-2
cdr3_length: 15
cdr3_aa: CASRRQTGGKETQYF
cdr3_nt: TGTGCCAGCAGGCGTCAAACAGGGGGCAAAGAGACCCAGTACTTC

d_call: NA
clone_size: NA
j_call: TRBJ1-5
v_call: TRBV15
cdr3_length: 18
cdr3_aa: CATSRDVGRRDSNQPQHF
cdr3_nt: TGTGCCACCAGCAGAGATGTTGGCAGGAGGGATAGCAATCAGCCCCAGCATTTT

d_call: TRBD1
clone_size: NA
j_call: TRBJ2-2
v_call: TRBV5-1
cdr3_length: 13
cdr3_aa: CASSLGQGGELFF
cdr3_nt: TGCGCCAGCAGCCTGGGACAGGGCGGGGAGCTGTTTTTT

d_call: TRBD2
clone_size: NA
j_call: TRBJ2-1
v_call: TRBV3-1/TRBV3-2
cdr3_length: 17
cdr3_aa: CASSRLLPGTSYNEQFF
cdr3_nt: TGTGCCAGCAGCCGACTTCTACCCGGGACTAGTTACAATGAGCAGTTCTTC

d_call: NA
clone_size: NA
j_call: TRBJ2-3
v_call: TRBV7-2
cdr3_length: 14
cdr3_aa: CASSPGLNTDTQYF
cdr3_nt: TGTGCCAGCAGCCCGGGACTTAACACAGATACGCAGTATTTT